The sequence of this T cell receptor (beta chain) was determined in a study of cytomegalovirus exposure and HLA in healthy donors. A remark on this clone: The antigen is undetermined.

Study-level results: Cytomegalovirus association was listed for 170 or so TCR beta chains. Earlier results showed most TCR beta V segments being productive about 90% or about 30% of the time. The authors considered a cluster of highly shared sequence variants likely to be a sequencing artifact.

The primer mix had 60 Vbeta and 13 Jbeta primers. Sequencing used immunoSEQ multiplex PCR; TCRdb keeps in-frame clones, though not all of them. The table lists roughly 150,000 clones, approximately 60% of them singletons. Although they were nominally healthy when sampled, donors likely had unrecorded immune exposures. This sequence originates from a human donor in good health. The sequenced sample was PBMCs.

This CDR3 reads CASSPGLAQETQYF. The CDR3 region has the DNA TGTGCCAGCAGCCCCGGACTAGCCCAAGAGACCCAGTACTTC. The V call is TRBV11-3, the J call TRBJ2-5; 8 nucleotides align to TRBD2. Germline V gene data show CDR1 as SGHNT and CDR2 as YENEEA. V lost 5 bases and J lost 1; bases outside the gene matches: 3. The CDR3 runs to 14 residues.